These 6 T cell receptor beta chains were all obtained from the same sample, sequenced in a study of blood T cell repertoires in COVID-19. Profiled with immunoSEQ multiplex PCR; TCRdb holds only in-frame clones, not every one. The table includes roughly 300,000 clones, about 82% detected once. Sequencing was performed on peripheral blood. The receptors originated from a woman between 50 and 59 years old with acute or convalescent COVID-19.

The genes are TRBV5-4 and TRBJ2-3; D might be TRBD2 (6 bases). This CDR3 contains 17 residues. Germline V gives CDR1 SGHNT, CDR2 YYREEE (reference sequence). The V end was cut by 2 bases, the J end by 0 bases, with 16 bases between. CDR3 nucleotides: TGTGCCAGCAGCTTTGGGGGGTCGGGTTCTAGCACAGATACGCAGTATTTT. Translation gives CASSFGGSGSSTDTQYF.

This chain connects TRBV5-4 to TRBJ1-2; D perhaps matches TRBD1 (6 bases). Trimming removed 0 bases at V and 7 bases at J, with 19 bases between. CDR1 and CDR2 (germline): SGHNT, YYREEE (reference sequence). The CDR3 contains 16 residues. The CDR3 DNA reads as TGTGCCAGCAGCTTGGACCACAGGGTCCCCGTTAGTGGCTACACCTTC. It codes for CASSLDHRVPVSGYTF. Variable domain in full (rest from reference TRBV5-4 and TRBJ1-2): ETGVTQSPTHLIKTRGQQVTLRCSSQSGHNTVSWYQQALGQGPQFIFQYYREEENGRGNFPPRFSGLQFPNYSSELNVNALELDDSALYLCASSLDHRVPVSGYTFGSGTRLTVV.

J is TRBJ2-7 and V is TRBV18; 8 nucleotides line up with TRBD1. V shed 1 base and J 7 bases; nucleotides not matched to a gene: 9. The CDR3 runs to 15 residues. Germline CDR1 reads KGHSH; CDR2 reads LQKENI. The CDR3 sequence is CASSPRDRPRGEQYF. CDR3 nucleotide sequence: TGTGCCAGCTCACCACGGGACAGGCCCAGAGGGGAGCAGTACTTC.

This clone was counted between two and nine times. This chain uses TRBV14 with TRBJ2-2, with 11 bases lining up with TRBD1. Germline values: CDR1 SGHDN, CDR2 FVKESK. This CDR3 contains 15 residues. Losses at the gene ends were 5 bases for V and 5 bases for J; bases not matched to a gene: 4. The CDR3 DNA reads TGTGCCAGCAGCGTCCGGGACAGGGGGACCGGGGAGCTGTTTTTT. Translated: CASSVRDRGTGELFF.

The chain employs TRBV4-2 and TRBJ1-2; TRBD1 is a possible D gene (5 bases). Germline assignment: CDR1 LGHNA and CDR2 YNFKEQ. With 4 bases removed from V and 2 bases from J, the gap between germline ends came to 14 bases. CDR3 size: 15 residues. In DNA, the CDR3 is TGTGCCAGCAGCCCCCTAGGAGGGGTGAACTATGGCTACACCTTC. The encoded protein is CASSPLGGVNYGYTF.

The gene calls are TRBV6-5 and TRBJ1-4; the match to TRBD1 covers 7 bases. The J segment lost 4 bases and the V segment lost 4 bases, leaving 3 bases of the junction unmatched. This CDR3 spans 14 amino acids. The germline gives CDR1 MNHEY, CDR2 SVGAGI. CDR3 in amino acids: CASSSDRLNEKLFF. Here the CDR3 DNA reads TGTGCCAGCAGTTCGGACAGGCTTAATGAAAAACTGTTTTTT.